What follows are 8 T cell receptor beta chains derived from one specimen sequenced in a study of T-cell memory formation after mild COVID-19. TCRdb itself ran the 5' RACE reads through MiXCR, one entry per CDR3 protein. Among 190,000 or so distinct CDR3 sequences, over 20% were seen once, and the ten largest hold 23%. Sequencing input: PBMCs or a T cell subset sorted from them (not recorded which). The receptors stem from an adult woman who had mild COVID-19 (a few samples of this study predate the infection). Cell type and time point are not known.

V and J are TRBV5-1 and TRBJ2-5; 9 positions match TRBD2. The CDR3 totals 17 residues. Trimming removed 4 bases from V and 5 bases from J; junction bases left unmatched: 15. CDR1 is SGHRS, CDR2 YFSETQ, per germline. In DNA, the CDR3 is TGCGCCAGCAGCCCCCAACTGGCTAGCGGGGCGGGGGAGACCCAGTACTTC. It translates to CASSPQLASGAGETQYF.

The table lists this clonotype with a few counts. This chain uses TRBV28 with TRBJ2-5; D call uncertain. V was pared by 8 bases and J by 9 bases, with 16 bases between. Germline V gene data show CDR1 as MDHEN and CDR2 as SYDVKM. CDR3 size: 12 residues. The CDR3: CASSFGQRAQYF. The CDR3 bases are TGTGCCAGCTCTTTTGGGCAAAGGGCCCAGTACTTC.

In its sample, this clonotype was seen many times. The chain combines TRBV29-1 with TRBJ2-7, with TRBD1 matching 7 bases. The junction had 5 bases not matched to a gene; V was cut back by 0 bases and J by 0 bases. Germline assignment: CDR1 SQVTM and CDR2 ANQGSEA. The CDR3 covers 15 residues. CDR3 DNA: TGCAGCGTTGAAGATCTTAGGGACAGCTCCTACGAGCAGTACTTC. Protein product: CSVEDLRDSSYEQYF.

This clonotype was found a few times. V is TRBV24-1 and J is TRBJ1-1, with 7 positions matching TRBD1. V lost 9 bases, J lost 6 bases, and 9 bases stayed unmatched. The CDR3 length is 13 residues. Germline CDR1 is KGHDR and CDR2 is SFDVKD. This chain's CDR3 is CATSLTGTAEAFF. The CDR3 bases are TGTGCCACCTCCCTGACAGGGACGGCTGAAGCTTTCTTT.

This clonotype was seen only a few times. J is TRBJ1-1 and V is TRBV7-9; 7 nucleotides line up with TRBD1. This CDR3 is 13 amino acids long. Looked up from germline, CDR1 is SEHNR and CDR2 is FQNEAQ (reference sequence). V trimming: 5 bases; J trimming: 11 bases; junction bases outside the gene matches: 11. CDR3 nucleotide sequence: TGTGCCAGCAGCCCCGACTCCGACAGGGACGCTTTCTTT. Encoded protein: CASSPDSDRDAFF.

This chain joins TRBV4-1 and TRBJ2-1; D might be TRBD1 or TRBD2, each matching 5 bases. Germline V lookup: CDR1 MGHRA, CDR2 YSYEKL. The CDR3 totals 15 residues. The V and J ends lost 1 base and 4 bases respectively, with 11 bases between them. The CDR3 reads CASSQGPEGYNEQFF. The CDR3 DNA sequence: TGCGCCAGCAGCCAAGGGCCCGAGGGGTACAATGAGCAGTTCTTC.

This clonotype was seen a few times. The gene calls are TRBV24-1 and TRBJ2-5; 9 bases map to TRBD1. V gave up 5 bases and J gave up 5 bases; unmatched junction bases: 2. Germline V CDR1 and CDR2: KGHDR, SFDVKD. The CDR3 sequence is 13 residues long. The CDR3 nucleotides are TGTGCCACCAGTGGGACAGGGGATGAGACCCAGTACTTC. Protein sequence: CATSGTGDETQYF.

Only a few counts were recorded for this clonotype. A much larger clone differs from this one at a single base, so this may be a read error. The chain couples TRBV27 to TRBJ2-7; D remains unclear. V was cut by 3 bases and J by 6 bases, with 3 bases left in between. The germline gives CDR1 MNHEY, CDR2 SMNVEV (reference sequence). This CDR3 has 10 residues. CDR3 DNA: TGTGCCAGCAGTTTCGGCGAGCAGTACTTC. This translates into CASSFGEQYF.